This entry features one TCR beta chain sequence. The source of the sample is a study of cytomegalovirus exposure and HLA in healthy donors. Vbeta (60) and Jbeta (13) primers were used in the PCR. TCRdb's copy holds only in-frame clones and misses some; the assay was immunoSEQ multiplex PCR. The table records over 250,000 clones, around 66% of them present only once. Germline V CDR1 and CDR2: GTSNPN, SVGIG (reference sequence). The CDR3 has 16 amino acids. J was trimmed by 7 bases and V by 2 bases; bases with no gene match: 11. The sequenced sample was PBMCs. The rearrangement joins TRBV30 to TRBJ2-2; 9 nucleotides align to TRBD2. This TCR came from a female donor in good health and CMV-seronegative. CDR3 DNA sequence: TGTGCCTGGAGTCGGGCGGGAGGGCCATTGGGCGGGGAGCTGTTTTTT. Translating gives CAWSRAGGPLGGELFF.